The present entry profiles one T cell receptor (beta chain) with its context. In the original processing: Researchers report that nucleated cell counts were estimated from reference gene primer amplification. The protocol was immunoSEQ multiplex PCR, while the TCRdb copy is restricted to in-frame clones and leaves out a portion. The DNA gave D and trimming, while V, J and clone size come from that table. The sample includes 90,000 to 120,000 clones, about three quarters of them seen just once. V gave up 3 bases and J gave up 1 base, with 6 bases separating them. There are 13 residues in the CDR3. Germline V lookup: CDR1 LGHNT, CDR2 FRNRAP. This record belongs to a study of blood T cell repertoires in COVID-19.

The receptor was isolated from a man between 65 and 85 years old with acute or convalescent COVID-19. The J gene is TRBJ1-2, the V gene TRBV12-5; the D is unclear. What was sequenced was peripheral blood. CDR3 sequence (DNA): TGTGCTAGTGGTTTAGTCAGTAACTATGGCTACACCTTC. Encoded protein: CASGLVSNYGYTF.